The source of this T cell receptor beta chain is a study of cytomegalovirus exposure and HLA in healthy donors. V shed 4 bases and J shed 4 bases, with 10 bases lying between them. Germline loops: CDR1 SGHAT, CDR2 FQNNGV. The CDR3 spans 14 residues. Details on this clone: What it binds is unknown.

Primers for the PCR totalled 60 Vbeta and 13 Jbeta. Using immunoSEQ multiplex PCR, the repertoire was profiled, and TCRdb retains in-frame clones only, with some absent. The data show approximately 160,000 clones, around 80% seen once. Notes on the study in general: Another analysis was done later, and it associated around 15,000 TCR beta sequences with HLA alleles at 0.05 false discovery rate. Researchers reported in a later analysis that a missense DCLRE1C variant was tied to TCR beta V- and J-gene trimming.

This chain uses TRBV11-2 with TRBJ2-2; D is unresolved. Sequenced sample: PBMCs. This sequence was found in a man between 18 and 29 years old in good health and CMV-seronegative. CDR3 region: CASSWASGTGELFF. The CDR3 bases are TGTGCCAGCAGCTGGGCCTCCGGCACCGGGGAGCTGTTTTTT.